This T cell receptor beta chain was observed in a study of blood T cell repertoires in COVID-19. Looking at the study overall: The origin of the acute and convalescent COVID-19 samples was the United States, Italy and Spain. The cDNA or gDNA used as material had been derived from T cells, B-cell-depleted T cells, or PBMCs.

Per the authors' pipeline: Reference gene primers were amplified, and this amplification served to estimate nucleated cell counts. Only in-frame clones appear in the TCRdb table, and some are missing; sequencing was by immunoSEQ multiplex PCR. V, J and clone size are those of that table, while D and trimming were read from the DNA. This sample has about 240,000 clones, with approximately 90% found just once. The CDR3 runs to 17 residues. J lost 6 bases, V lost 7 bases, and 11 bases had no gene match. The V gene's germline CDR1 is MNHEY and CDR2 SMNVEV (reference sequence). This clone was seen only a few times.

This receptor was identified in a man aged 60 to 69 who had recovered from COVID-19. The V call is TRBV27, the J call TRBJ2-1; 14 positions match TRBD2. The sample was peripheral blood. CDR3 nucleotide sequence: TGTGCCAGCACCCAGCCCCTGACTAGCGGGGGGGCCAATGAGCAGTTCTTC. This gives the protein CASTQPLTSGGANEQFF.